The rows below give T cell receptor beta chains drawn from one sample of a study of T cell responses to AZD1222 COVID-19 vaccine. Only in-frame clones appear in the TCRdb table, and some are missing; sequencing was by immunoSEQ multiplex PCR. Here the sample spans some 150,000 clones, more than 70% being singletons. The source was peripheral blood, collected 28 days after the second AZD1222 dose. The receptors here all came from an adult who received the AZD1222 COVID-19 vaccine. The CDR3 runs from the conserved cysteine through the conserved F or W. Each record gives: J gene, D gene, clone size, V gene, CDR3 protein, CDR3 DNA. The D gene is left open where the match is weak. Size values are once, few and many counts, or a class for expanded clones, and some rows have none.

TRBJ1-2 TRBD1 . TRBV6-5 CASSWGGTETGYTF TGTGCCAGCAGTTGGGGCGGGACAGAGACCGGCTACACCTTC
TRBJ1-2 . . TRBV6-1 CASSEYGDNYGYTF TGTGCCAGCAGTGAATACGGGGATAACTATGGCTACACCTTC
TRBJ2-2 . . TRBV7-2 CASSLTSYNTGELFF TGTGCCAGCAGCTTAACTTCCTATAACACCGGGGAGCTGTTTTTT
TRBJ2-1 TRBD2 once TRBV5-1 CASSLGLAVYNEQFF TGCGCCAGCAGCTTAGGACTAGCAGTTTACAATGAGCAGTTCTTC
TRBJ2-7 . . TRBV21-1 CASSKVATGGPDEQYF TGTGCCAGCAGCAAAGTTGCGACGGGAGGGCCGGACGAGCAGTACTTC
TRBJ2-1 . few TRBV5-1 CASTVVRGADEQFF TGCGCCAGCACCGTCGTCCGGGGGGCAGATGAGCAGTTCTTC
TRBJ2-1 TRBD1 . TRBV19 CARTGSYNEQFF TGTGCCAGGACAGGGTCCTACAATGAGCAGTTCTTC
TRBJ2-4 . . TRBV5-1 CASTSGDGNIQYF TGCGCCAGCACCTCGGGGGACGGGAACATTCAGTACTTC
TRBJ1-4 TRBD1 once TRBV18 CASSPTGAGNEKLFF TGTGCCAGCTCACCAACAGGGGCTGGTAATGAAAAACTGTTTTTT
TRBJ2-7 . . TRBV2 CASSVSGNVYEQYF TGTGCCAGCAGTGTTTCGGGGAATGTCTACGAGCAGTACTTC
TRBJ1-1 . . TRBV2 CARTRGGEITEAFF TGTGCCAGAACCCGGGGAGGGGAGATCACTGAAGCTTTCTTT
TRBJ2-2 . . TRBV6-6 CASSHRQTNTGELFF TGTGCCAGCAGCCATCGACAAACGAACACCGGGGAGCTGTTTTTT
TRBJ1-1 . . TRBV4-1 CASSQTGGITEAFF TGCGCCAGCAGCCAAACGGGAGGGATCACTGAAGCTTTCTTT
TRBJ2-7 . . TRBV19 CASSDRPGPYEQYF TGTGCCAGTAGTGACAGACCTGGGCCCTACGAGCAGTACTTC
TRBJ1-6 . . TRBV2 CASYTGLESPLHF TGTGCCAGCTATACAGGGTTGGAGTCACCCCTCCACTTT
TRBJ2-1 TRBD2 . TRBV6-1 CASSGGLAGAVNEQFF TGTGCCAGCAGTGGCGGACTAGCGGGAGCCGTCAATGAGCAGTTCTTC
TRBJ1-1 . . TRBV7-9 CASRDQGFLTEAFF TGTGCCAGCAGGGACCAGGGATTTTTGACTGAAGCTTTCTTT
TRBJ1-3 . . TRBV2 CASSADGVSGNTIYF TGTGCCAGCAGTGCTGACGGGGTCTCTGGAAACACCATATATTTT
TRBJ1-2 . . TRBV21-1 CASSRRTGGGYTF TGTGCCAGCAGCAGGAGGACAGGAGGCGGCTACACCTTC
TRBJ2-1 TRBD2 . TRBV9 CASSASGGRSYNEQFF TGTGCCAGCAGCGCGAGCGGGGGACGCTCCTACAATGAGCAGTTCTTC
TRBJ2-3 . . TRBV10-1 CASRPSGVSTDTQYF TGCGCCAGCAGACCTTCGGGGGTTAGCACAGATACGCAGTATTTT
TRBJ1-1 TRBD1 . TRBV7-9 CASSPPGQGATEAFF TGTGCCAGCAGCCCACCGGGACAGGGGGCCACTGAAGCTTTCTTT
TRBJ2-7 . . TRBV3-1/TRBV3-2 CASSHPGFHEQYF TGTGCCAGCAGCCATCCAGGGTTCCACGAGCAGTACTTC
TRBJ1-4 . . TRBV11-2 CASSLDRLAGAPTNEKLFF TGTGCCAGCAGCTTAGATCGGCTCGCGGGGGCCCCGACTAATGAAAAACTGTTTTTT
TRBJ1-4 TRBD1 . TRBV25-1 CASSALTGAEKLFF TGTGCCAGCAGTGCATTAACAGGGGCGGAAAAACTGTTTTTT
TRBJ2-1 TRBD2 once TRBV16 CASSQSYLAGSFEQFF TGTGCCAGCAGCCAATCGTACCTAGCGGGTAGTTTTGAGCAGTTCTTC
TRBJ2-3 . once TRBV14 CASSQGTAADTQYF TGTGCCAGCAGCCAAGGAACGGCTGCAGATACGCAGTATTTT
TRBJ2-1 . . TRBV5-1 CASSNSGDNYNEQFF TGCGCCAGCAGCAACTCAGGGGATAACTACAATGAGCAGTTCTTC
TRBJ2-7 . . TRBV7-2 CASTYQGGLEQYF TGTGCCAGCACCTACCAAGGGGGTCTAGAGCAGTACTTC
TRBJ1-6 TRBD1 . TRBV11-2 CASSSRERQGDSPLHF TGTGCCAGCAGTTCCAGGGAAAGACAGGGCGATTCACCCCTCCACTTT
TRBJ1-5 . . TRBV30 CAWSLLGRFNQPQHF TGTGCCTGGAGTCTACTGGGACGGTTCAATCAGCCCCAGCATTTT
TRBJ1-2 . . TRBV7-9 CASSLGRDLNYGYTF TGTGCCAGCAGCTTAGGTCGGGACCTTAACTATGGCTACACCTTC
TRBJ2-7 TRBD1 few TRBV6-6 CASSPGQGSRYEQYF TGTGCCAGCAGCCCCGGACAGGGATCGCGCTACGAGCAGTACTTC
TRBJ2-5 . . TRBV28 CASSFLGRAQETQYF TGTGCCAGCAGTTTTTTGGGGCGGGCACAAGAGACCCAGTACTTC